Listed here are 21 T cell receptor beta chains from one sample, sequenced in a study of tumor-infiltrating lymphocytes in primary liver carcinoma. From around 500 ng of total RNA, TCR beta-specific cDNA was reverse-transcribed using a constant-region primer. Nested multiplex PCR, run for three rounds with slightly modified ARM-PCR, yielded TCR beta libraries. The first two PCR rounds, around 10 cycles each, used TRBV1-TRBV30 forward primers and a C-beta reverse primer. TCRdb re-derived calls from the multiplex PCR reads in MiXCR, one entry per CDR3 protein. The data show approximately 30,000 distinct CDR3 sequences, about 82% seen once. Co-extracting RNA and DNA was done with 20-30 mg of unsorted bulk tissue as input. Sequencing was done on a sample of liver tumor tissue from sampling region 5. Subset specified: tumor region T5, tumor centre. These receptors all stem from a man in his forties with primary liver carcinoma and hepatitis B virus infection.

Note on this clonotype: Germline and junction disagree at one end, which may indicate a read error. The V call is TRBV11-2, the J call TRBJ2-2; either TRBD1 or TRBD2 may supply D (5 bases each). The CDR3 length is 13 residues. Germline loops: CDR1 SGHAT, CDR2 FQNNGV. The CDR3 sequence is CASGLTDTWELFF. The DNA for the CDR3 is TGTGCCAGCGGCTTGACGGACACCTGGGAGTTGTTTTTT.

This clonotype was counted a single time. Lacking the conserved final phenylalanine or tryptophan, this CDR3 likely reflects a read error. The chain has TRBV4-2 and TRBJ2-7; 7 nucleotides line up with TRBD2. Germline CDR1 reads LGHNA; CDR2 reads YNFKEQ. The CDR3 is 15 residues long. CDR3 region: CARSRLAGDQYEQYL. In DNA form, the CDR3 reads TGTGCCAGAAGCCGATTAGCGGGTGATCAATACGAGCAGTACCTC.

Worth noting for this clonotype: Mismatch with germline at one junction end may stem from a read error. The CDR3 nucleotides read TGCGCCAGCAGCTACTGGACAGGGGACGGGCAGTACTTC. It codes for CASSYWTGDGQYF. The chain carries TRBV6-5 and TRBJ2-7; TRBD1 aligns across 9 bases. Germline assignment: CDR1 MNHEY and CDR2 SVGAGI. This CDR3 is built from 13 residues.

The chain employs TRBV3-1 and TRBJ2-2; D remains unclear. Germline lookup yields CDR1 LGHDT and CDR2 YNNKEL (reference sequence). V lost 3 bases to trimming and J lost 5 bases, with 4 bases between them. The CDR3 is made up of 12 amino acids. CDR3 protein: CASSQRTGELFF. CDR3 bases: TGTGCCAGCAGCCAGAGAACCGGGGAGCTGTTTTTT.

This clonotype was seen a handful of times. The chain joins TRBV5-4 to TRBJ2-7; 8 bases align to TRBD2. CDR3 length: 17 amino acids. J was trimmed by 1 base and V by 4 bases; bases with no gene match: 13. Germline CDR1 is SGHNT and CDR2 is YYREEE (reference sequence). The CDR3 DNA reads TGTGCCAGCAGCCTGACCTCAGGCGGGAGGCCGTCCTACGAGCAGTACTTC. It translates to CASSLTSGGRPSYEQYF.

The rearrangement joins TRBV9 to TRBJ2-4; D may be TRBD1 (6 bases). CDR1 is SGDLS and CDR2 is YYNGEE in the germline V gene. V was pared by 4 bases and J by 0 bases, with 20 bases between. This CDR3 has 18 residues. This CDR3 is CASSPSDGQGRAKNIQYF. Here the CDR3 DNA reads TGTGCCAGCAGCCCGTCGGATGGTCAGGGGAGAGCCAAAAACATTCAGTACTTC.

About this clonotype: One junction end does not reproduce the germline sequence, and a read error may be involved. The V call is TRBV10-3, the J call TRBJ2-7; 9 bases map to TRBD1. CDR1 ENHRY and CDR2 SYGVKD come from the germline V gene. This CDR3 is 14 amino acids long. The CDR3 reads CAVSDNGQGLKQYF. The CDR3 region has the DNA TGTGCCGTCAGTGATAATGGACAGGGGTTGAAGCAGTACTTC.

Of note for this clonotype: Mismatch with germline at one junction end may stem from a read error. This sequence joins TRBV6-6 and TRBJ2-1; possible D gene TRBD1, 6 bases. The CDR3 loop spans 17 amino acids. Looked up from germline, CDR1 is MNHNY and CDR2 is SVGAGI (reference sequence). CDR3 protein: CTSSAPLGALESNKQFF. The DNA for the CDR3 is TGTACCAGCAGTGCCCCGTTGGGGGCGTTAGAATCCAATAAGCAGTTCTTC.

The V call is TRBV11-2, the J call TRBJ2-3; D call uncertain. Germline V gene data show CDR1 as SGHAT and CDR2 as FQNNGV. The CDR3 length is 12 residues. V was pared by 7 bases and J by 15 bases, with 20 bases between. CDR3 DNA: TGTGCCAGCAACGCCAGCACAGATATGCATTATTTT. Translating gives CASNASTDMHYF.

About this clonotype: A much larger clone lies one base from this, so it may be a read error. V usage is TRBV28 and J usage is TRBJ2-3; possibly TRBD1 for D (5 bases). The CDR3 loop spans 14 amino acids. The germline V gene encodes CDR1 MDHEN and CDR2 SYDVKM. The CDR3 coding sequence is TGTGTCACATGGGTCCAGGGCCGGGTAGATACGCAGTATTTT. Encoded protein: CVTWVQGRVDTQYF. The full variable domain, in which reference TRBV28 and TRBJ2-3 provide the parts outside the CDR3, is DVKVTQSSRYLVKRTGEKVFLECVQDMDHENMFWYRQDPGLGLRLIYFSYDVKMKEKGDIPEGYSVSREKKERFSLILESASTNQTSMYLCVTWVQGRVDTQYFGPGTRLTVL.

This clonotype is medium-sized in the sample. V is TRBV29-1 and J is TRBJ2-7, with 9 nucleotides matching TRBD2. From germline, CDR1 is SQVTM and CDR2 ANQGSEA. There are 14 residues in the CDR3. The V segment lost 4 bases and the J segment 3 bases; nucleotides outside the gene matches: 7. Here the CDR3 DNA reads TGCAGCGTTGTTTTAGCGGGAGCATTCTACGAGCAGTACTTC. It translates to CSVVLAGAFYEQYF.

As concerns this clonotype: One end of the junction varies from germline; a read error may be responsible. The CDR3 here is CASIREPINPTDTQYF. The CDR3 DNA sequence: TGTGCTAGCATCCGAGAACCCATCAACCCCACAGATACGCAGTATTTT. J is TRBJ2-3 and V is TRBV11-2; D remains ambiguous. CDR1 is SGHAT, CDR2 FQNNGV, per germline. This CDR3 comprises 16 residues.

Worth noting for this clonotype: One end of the junction varies from germline; a read error may be responsible. This chain joins TRBV6-1 and TRBJ2-7; D not resolved. Germline loops: CDR1 MNHNS, CDR2 SASEGT. The CDR3 has 13 amino acids. Written as DNA, the CDR3 is TGTGCAAGCAGCCCCCAGCAGTACGGCGAGCGGTACTTC. It yields the protein CASSPQQYGERYF.

As for this clonotype: At one of its ends the junction is not consistent with the germline gene, which may arise from a read error. V gene TRBV11-1 combines with J gene TRBJ1-1; no clear D. Germline V gene data show CDR1 as SGHAT and CDR2 as FQDESV (reference sequence). There are 13 residues in the CDR3. The CDR3 region is CAGSRHVNAEAFF. CDR3 bases: TGTGCCGGCAGCCGCCATGTGAACGCTGAAGCTTTCTTT.

The chain recombines TRBV6-5 with TRBJ2-5, with 8 bases that match TRBD1. The CDR3 is 14 amino acids. V trimming: 5 bases; J trimming: 4 bases; junction bases outside the gene matches: 6. CDR1 and CDR2 (germline): MNHEY, SVGAGI. The CDR3 sequence: CASSRGTGRETQYF. In DNA form, the CDR3 reads TGTGCCAGCAGTCGCGGGACAGGTAGAGAGACCCAGTACTTC.

To note about this clonotype: The germline gene is not matched at one end of the junction; a read error may be the cause. The chain joins TRBV6-6 to TRBJ1-1; D uncertain. Per the germline V gene, CDR1 is MNHNY and CDR2 is SVGAGI (reference sequence). The CDR3 has 15 amino acids. CDR3 protein: CASRTRTYSNTEALF. DNA of the CDR3: TGTGCCAGCAGAACTAGGACGTACAGTAACACAGAAGCTCTCTTT.

Remarks on this clonotype: Mismatch with germline at one junction end may stem from a read error. The rearrangement links TRBV6-6 to TRBJ2-2; 13 bases match TRBD2. The CDR3 consists of 20 residues. The germline V gene has CDR1 MNHNY and CDR2 SVGAGI (reference sequence). The CDR3 loop reads CASTPLVGLAGPTNTRELFF. The DNA of the CDR3 is TGTGCAAGCACTCCGCTCGTGGGACTAGCGGGGCCAACGAACACCAGGGAGCTGTTTTTT.

As concerns this clonotype: One junction end does not reproduce the germline sequence, and a read error may be involved. The chain couples TRBV10-3 to TRBJ2-7; D may correspond to TRBD1 or TRBD2 (5 bases each). Germline CDR1 is ENHRY and CDR2 is SYGVKD. The CDR3 extends over 17 amino acids. The CDR3 is CAICEPRGEGRGDEQYF. For the CDR3, the DNA is TGTGCCATCTGTGAACCTAGAGGGGAAGGCAGAGGGGATGAGCAGTACTTC.

Of note for this clonotype: This CDR3 fails to terminate in the conserved phenylalanine or tryptophan, so it likely reflects a read error. The chain couples TRBV10-2 to TRBJ2-7, with 7 bases aligning to TRBD1. Germline V gene data show CDR1 as WSHSY and CDR2 as SAAADI. CDR3 length: 12 residues. For the CDR3, the DNA is TGCGCGAGCTTGCCAGCAGGGGGCGAGCAGTACTTA. The encoded protein is CASLPAGGEQYL.

Many counts were recorded for this clonotype. The chain carries TRBV7-8 and TRBJ2-7, with D uncertain. The CDR3 is 18 residues long. Trimming stripped 4 bases from V and 0 bases from J, with 22 bases between. CDR1 and CDR2 from the germline V gene are SGHVS and FQNEAQ. This CDR3 reads CASSSGRGRTMSSYEQYF. In DNA, the CDR3 is TGTGCCAGCAGCTCGGGTCGCGGTCGTACTATGAGCTCCTACGAGCAGTACTTC.

A word on this clonotype: Relative to the germline gene, one junction end is altered; a read error may explain this. This chain links TRBV7-9 with TRBJ2-7; 13 bases match TRBD2. Per germline, CDR1 SEHNR and CDR2 FQNEAQ (reference sequence). The CDR3 consists of 18 residues. The CDR3 nucleotides read TGTGCCAGTAGCGGCGGGACTAGCGGGAACCAGCGTCCCTACGAGCGGTACTTC. Amino acid sequence: CASSGGTSGNQRPYERYF.